Listed here are 21 T cell receptor beta chains from one sample, sequenced in a study of blood T cells in healthy people across ages. Primers used in a second PCR of roughly 6 to 12 cycles were a sample-barcoded 5' primer and a J-beta primer mix. TCRdb re-called the 5' RACE reads with MiXCR, one entry per CDR3 protein. The table shows approximately 670,000 distinct CDR3 sequences, with over 40% occurring only once. The sequencing sample was made of blood. These receptors originate from a man older than 75 in good health.

With respect to this clonotype: A read error is possible here, since a much larger clone lies one base away. The chain employs TRBV12-3 or TRBV12-4 and TRBJ1-4, with 8 bases aligning to TRBD1. There are 15 residues in the CDR3. V was clipped by 3 bases and J by 4 bases; unmatched bases: 4. CDR3 coding DNA: TGTGCCAGCAGTTTCCTGACAGGGGATAATGAAAAACTGTTTTTT. Amino acids: CASSFLTGDNEKLFF.

The CDR3 protein is CSARGGARRDTQYF. In DNA, the CDR3 is TGCAGTGCTAGAGGAGGGGCCCGAAGGGATACGCAGTATTTT. V gene TRBV20-1 combines with J gene TRBJ2-3, with D tentatively TRBD1 or TRBD2 (5 bases each). V lost 1 base to trimming and J lost 6 bases, with 14 bases between them. The CDR3 has 14 residues. From germline, CDR1 is DFQATT and CDR2 SNEGSKA (reference sequence).

This clonotype was picked up one time. The rearrangement joins TRBV6-2 or TRBV6-3 to TRBJ2-5, with TRBD2 identical over 11 bases. J was trimmed by 11 bases and V by 1 base; bases with no gene match: 12. The germline V gene has CDR1 MNHEY and CDR2 SVGEGT. This CDR3 contains 16 residues. Written as DNA, the CDR3 is TGTGCCAGCAGTTACTGGCGACTAGCGGGATACAATGAGCAGTACTTC. Amino acids: CASSYWRLAGYNEQYF.

This clonotype has a handful of counts. This chain links TRBV20-1 with TRBJ2-7, with D unresolved. The germline V gene encodes CDR1 DFQATT and CDR2 SNEGSKA (reference sequence). The CDR3 consists of 13 residues. V was shortened by 1 base and J by 7 bases, with 14 bases between the two germline ends. The CDR3 DNA reads as TGCAGTGCTAGAGGTGGGCCCGGTGAGGAGCAGTACTTC. It codes for CSARGGPGEEQYF.

The chain couples TRBV6-1 to TRBJ2-5, with 8 bases lining up with TRBD2. CDR1 is MNHNS, CDR2 SASEGT, per germline. This CDR3 contains 13 residues. J gave up 11 bases and V 7 bases, and 12 bases lay outside the gene matches. The CDR3 nucleotides are TGTGCCAGCACCCTTAGCGGGGTCAATGAGCAGTACTTC. Its protein is CASTLSGVNEQYF.

This rearrangement joins TRBV12-3 or TRBV12-4 to TRBJ2-6; 8 positions agree with TRBD1. CDR3 size: 14 residues. Unmatched junction bases numbered 4, after V lost 10 bases and J lost 2 bases. The CDR3 here is CATLQGAGANVLTF. In nucleotides, the CDR3 is TGTGCCACCTTACAGGGGGCTGGGGCCAACGTCCTGACTTTC.

At least ten counts were recorded for this clonotype. This sequence may be a read error, since a much larger clone differs from it by one base. The V call is TRBV10-3, the J call TRBJ2-1; no clear D. Per the germline V gene, CDR1 is ENHRY and CDR2 is SYGVKD. The CDR3 extends over 11 amino acids. CDR3 residues: CASSEYDEQFF. CDR3 nucleotide sequence: TGTGCCAGCAGTGAGTATGATGAGCAGTTCTTC.

The chain links TRBV20-1 to TRBJ1-1; D gene uncertain. The germline gives CDR1 DFQATT, CDR2 SNEGSKA (reference sequence). V lost 4 bases to trimming and J lost 0 bases, with 12 bases between them. The CDR3 is 14 residues long. The CDR3 sequence: CSAKGRPMNTEAFF. CDR3 in DNA: TGCAGTGCTAAAGGGAGGCCCATGAACACTGAAGCTTTCTTT.

In DNA, the CDR3 is TGTGCCAGCAGCTTAATGGGGGAGGGAAATCAGCCCCAGCATTTT. Protein product: CASSLMGEGNQPQHF. The chain is built from TRBV11-2 and TRBJ1-5; possible D gene TRBD1, 5 bases. Trimming left V 2 bases short and J 4 bases short, with 12 bases between. Germline V gives CDR1 SGHAT, CDR2 FQNNGV. This CDR3 contains 15 residues.

V and J are TRBV4-3 and TRBJ2-5, with 9 positions matching TRBD1. The DNA end lines up better with TRBJ2-7; the J call may be wrong. Per germline, CDR1 LGHNA and CDR2 YSLEER. The CDR3 extends over 15 amino acids. The CDR3: CASSRSRTGVYEQYF. In DNA, the CDR3 is TGCGCCAGCAGCCGATCAAGGACAGGGGTTTACGAGCAGTACTTC.

In this sample, this clonotype turned up a few times. The CDR3 DNA sequence: TGCAGTGCTAGGCCTGACTCGGAGGCTGAAGCTTTCTTT. Translation: CSARPDSEAEAFF. The chain couples TRBV20-1 to TRBJ1-1, with unresolved D. This CDR3 has 13 residues. With 3 bases removed from V and 6 bases from J, the gap between germline ends came to 14 bases. CDR1 is DFQATT and CDR2 is SNEGSKA in the germline V gene (reference sequence).

J is TRBJ2-4 and V is TRBV30; D might be TRBD2 (5 bases). The J call is in doubt because the DNA end fits TRBJ2-5 better. The CDR3 has 16 residues. The V gene's germline CDR1 is GTSNPN and CDR2 SVGIG (reference sequence). The CDR3 reads CAWSSVSGIFQETQYF. The CDR3 nucleotides read TGTGCCTGGAGTTCAGTCTCGGGAATTTTCCAAGAGACCCAGTACTTC.

V and J are TRBV5-1 and TRBJ2-5; D is undetermined. Germline assignment: CDR1 SGHRS and CDR2 YFSETQ. V was cut by 4 bases and J by 1 base, with 8 bases left in between. The CDR3 loop spans 13 amino acids. CDR3 loop: CASSPDLQETQYF. The DNA of the CDR3 is TGCGCCAGCAGCCCGGATCTCCAAGAGACCCAGTACTTC.

This chain joins TRBV28 and TRBJ2-7, with D perhaps TRBD2 (5 bases). V shed 5 bases and J shed 0 bases, with 14 bases lying between them. CDR1 is MDHEN and CDR2 is SYDVKM in the germline V gene. The CDR3 covers 15 residues. The CDR3 sequence is CASSPHQRSSYEQYF. In DNA form, the CDR3 reads TGTGCCAGCAGTCCACACCAGCGGAGCTCCTACGAGCAGTACTTC. Drawing the rest from reference TRBV28 and TRBJ2-7, the complete variable domain is DVKVTQSSRYLVKRTGEKVFLECVQDMDHENMFWYRQDPGLGLRLIYFSYDVKMKEKGDIPEGYSVSREKKERFSLILESASTNQTSMYLCASSPHQRSSYEQYFGPGTRLTVT.

The chain has TRBV29-1 and TRBJ2-5, with 11 positions matching TRBD2. J gave up 1 base and V 0 bases, and 4 bases lay outside the gene matches. This CDR3 has 16 residues. The V gene's germline CDR1 is SQVTM and CDR2 ANQGSEA. In DNA, the CDR3 is TGCAGCGTTGAAGAACTAGCGGGGGAGATCCAAGAGACCCAGTACTTC. It yields the protein CSVEELAGEIQETQYF.

For this clonotype: A much larger clone differs from this one at a single base, so this may be a read error. The V and J genes are TRBV9 and TRBJ2-7; TRBD2 matches at 9 bases. J was trimmed by 5 bases and V by 6 bases; bases with no gene match: 21. Germline V CDR1 and CDR2: SGDLS, YYNGEE. This CDR3 is 18 amino acids long. Here the CDR3 DNA reads TGTGCCAGCAACCCATCCAGCGGGAGGTCCTACTACGAGAACGAGCAGTACTTC. Translated: CASNPSSGRSYYENEQYF.

This clonotype has just a few counts. This chain links TRBV4-1 with TRBJ2-3; 9 positions match TRBD1. After removal of 0 bases from V and 3 bases from J, the junction contained 10 bases not matched to a gene. CDR1 is MGHRA, CDR2 YSYEKL, per germline. This CDR3 has 18 amino acids. The CDR3 DNA reads TGCGCCAGCAGCCAAGATCCCGCGACAGGGGGTTGGACAGATACGCAGTATTTT. Its translation: CASSQDPATGGWTDTQYF.

The chain links TRBV5-1 to TRBJ2-3; tentatively, D is TRBD1 or TRBD2 (5 bases each). V was trimmed by 0 bases and J by 8 bases, leaving 22 bases between them. Per the germline V gene, CDR1 is SGHRS and CDR2 is YFSETQ. The CDR3 has 17 residues. CDR3: CASSLGGSGTGGGTQYF. In nucleotides, the CDR3 is TGCGCCAGCAGCTTGGGGGGTTCCGGGACCGGAGGAGGTACGCAGTATTTT.

The V gene is TRBV6-1, the J gene TRBJ2-5, with D perhaps TRBD1 (6 bases). This CDR3 contains 14 residues. Per germline, CDR1 MNHNS and CDR2 SASEGT. With 1 base removed from V and 5 bases from J, the gap between germline ends came to 11 bases. CDR3 in amino acids: CASSEVRGKETQYF. The CDR3 DNA is TGTGCCAGCAGTGAAGTGAGGGGGAAGGAGACCCAGTACTTC.

The V and J genes are TRBV30 and TRBJ2-4; D perhaps matches TRBD2 (5 bases). The J call may be wrong; the DNA end is better matched by TRBJ2-7. Germline V gene lookup returns CDR1 GTSNPN and CDR2 SVGIG (reference sequence). The CDR3 length is 14 residues. CDR3 protein: CAWSASGLTHEQYF. The CDR3 bases are TGTGCCTGGAGTGCATCAGGACTGACCCACGAGCAGTACTTC.

This clonotype was seen at least ten times. The chain links TRBV18 to TRBJ2-5; 7 nucleotides match TRBD1. The V segment lost 5 bases and the J segment 5 bases; nucleotides outside the gene matches: 11. Germline CDR1 and CDR2: KGHSH and LQKENI. The CDR3 totals 15 residues. The CDR3 here is CASSTRTGEGETQYF. The CDR3 DNA reads as TGTGCCAGCTCAACCCGGACAGGCGAGGGGGAGACCCAGTACTTC.